This TCR beta chain was recovered during a study of Ad26.COV2.S vaccination and SARS-CoV-2 variants. Trimming at V came to 0 bases and at J to 5 bases, leaving 9 bases not matched to a gene. There are 17 residues in the CDR3. The germline gives CDR1 SGHRS, CDR2 YFSETQ. Sequencing used immunoSEQ multiplex PCR; TCRdb keeps in-frame clones, though not all of them. The profile shows about 350,000 clones, 87% of them singletons. Treatment: about 20 received Ad26.COV2.S at low or high dose, single or two shots; five or six received placebo; per-sample allocation not given. Samples came from day 63 after the first vaccine or placebo injection.

This specimen consisted of peripheral blood, obtained in a trial of Ad26.COV2.S vaccine versus placebo. The receptor comes from a person aged 18-65 years who received the Ad26.COV2.S COVID-19 vaccine or a placebo. The rearrangement joins TRBV5-1 to TRBJ1-4, with 8 bases identical to TRBD1. The CDR3 DNA follows: TGCGCCAGCAGCTTGGGGCAGGGGGCAGGCCTGAATGAAAAACTGTTTTTT. This translates into CASSLGQGAGLNEKLFF.